Sequencing of this T cell receptor beta chain was carried out in a study of CD8 T cells in Susac syndrome (dated by TCRdb to the late 2010s). Regarding the study in general: The study used repertoire sequencing to test whether antigen drove CD8+ T cell activation and differentiation in Susac syndrome.

V is pared back by 0 bases and J by 2 bases, with 7 bases lying between the germline termini. From its cysteine to its phenylalanine, the CDR3 spans 14 amino acids. Left in the record is the CDR3 DNA by itself, 42 bases read in frame from the first base. In the case of this clonotype: This receptor's antigen is unknown. No base quality values were provided; no much bigger clone lies one nucleotide off.

The study at large found these results: The TCR sequencing and HLA analysis was acknowledged to have included a relatively small number of individuals.

RNA was extracted with the RNeasy kit and roughly 0.45 to 1 ug was reverse transcribed using random hexamers. The immunoSEQ multiplex PCR assay, which covers 54 Vbeta and 13 Jbeta segments, was used to amplify TCR beta CDR3 regions. PCR amplification bias was corrected using a synthetic template baseline for primer optimization and computational correction. The authors processed their data as follows. Reads were annotated to V, D and J genes per IMGT and analyzed with immunoSEQ Analyzer, keeping only productive sequences. Clonality was computed as one minus Shannon entropy normalized by log2 of the number of productive unique sequences. For each patient and control, public and private clones were evaluated among the 100 most prevalent clones. Susac-specific clones were defined as absent from healthy and MS cohorts, 800 to 1,200 published viral clones and other ImmuneACCESS disease sequences. The public sequencing data were trimmed at Q25 with fastp and processed into clonotypes with MiXCR by TCRdb, which kept only in-frame beta chains. Each CDR3 protein gets just one entry, which takes the most common genes and DNA from the rows behind it. TCRdb's processing, not the authors' own work, is the source of the V and J calls. The sample table contains about 250,000 distinct CDR3 sequences; only one count was recorded for just over 90% of them. The ten biggest clones cover around 0.07% of the sample.

High-throughput TCR beta sequencing profiled peripheral blood CD8+ and CD4+ T cells from healthy donors, Susac syndrome patients and multiple sclerosis patients. The multiple sclerosis controls were treatment-naive patients whose relapsing-remitting disease, either stable or active, fulfilled the revised McDonald criteria. Bulk CD8+ and CD4+ T cells were purified magnetically by negative isolation, whereas CD8+ TEMRA cells were enriched by FACS. Blood was collected in EDTA tubes and processed within 24 hours, with PBMCs isolated through density gradient centrifugation. PBMCs intended for TCR sequencing were cryopreserved in liquid nitrogen and thawed later in a water bath at 37 degrees C. The sorted or isolated CD4+, CD8+ and CD8+ TEMRA cells had a purity of 90% or higher.

The clonotype comes from a human donor with multiple sclerosis. The sequence joins TRBV6-7 to TRBJ2-5; no D gene can be assigned with confidence. TRBV6-7 is classed as an ORF, of uncertain function. The source material was CD4+ T cells from PBMCs. The CDR3 amino acid sequence is: CASSYSGVQETQYF. At the DNA level, the sequence is TGTGCCAGCAGTTACTCTGGGGTGCAAGAGACCCAGTACTTC.